The 24 T cell receptor beta chains given below trace back to one sample, sequenced in a study of OX40 agonist ivuxolimab in advanced cancers. TCRdb's copy holds only in-frame clones and misses some; the assay was immunoSEQ multiplex PCR. The table lists 55,000 to 65,000 clones, roughly 86% of them singletons, with 3.9% in the top ten. The sequencing here drew on CD4+ or CD8+ T cells sorted from blood, taken in a trial of the OX40 agonist ivuxolimab. These TCRs come from an adult with an advanced solid tumor such as melanoma, head and neck, liver or kidney cancer.

This clone occurred once. The rearrangement joins TRBV7-9 to TRBJ2-1, with TRBD1 as a possible D gene (6 bases). V lost 5 bases and J 0 bases, leaving 14 bases between the germline ends. Germline assignment: CDR1 SEHNR and CDR2 FQNEAQ (reference sequence). This CDR3 contains 16 residues. For the CDR3, the DNA is TGTGCCAGCAGCCTAAGGGACATACCCTCCTACAATGAGCAGTTCTTC. Translated: CASSLRDIPSYNEQFF.

The rearrangement uses TRBV10-3 and TRBJ2-3; D is possibly TRBD2 (6 bases). Per the germline V gene, CDR1 is ENHRY and CDR2 is SYGVKD. V shed 8 bases and J shed 3 bases, with 15 bases lying between them. CDR3 length: 14 residues. CDR3 residues: CAIQATEGTDTQYF. CDR3 nucleotide sequence: TGTGCCATCCAGGCGACGGAGGGGACAGATACGCAGTATTTT.

The V and J genes are TRBV7-2 and TRBJ2-5; maybe TRBD2 (6 bases). The germline V gene has CDR1 SGHTA and CDR2 FQGNSA. The V end was cut by 3 bases, the J end by 0 bases, with 11 bases between. The CDR3 is made up of 15 amino acids. DNA for the CDR3: TGTGCCAGCAGCTTTTTTTGGGGGGACCAAGAGACCCAGTACTTC. Its translation is CASSFFWGDQETQYF. The variable domain in full, completed from reference TRBV7-2 and TRBJ2-5, reads GAGVSQSPSNKVTEKGKDVELRCDPISGHTALYWYRQSLGQGLEFLIYFQGNSAPDKSGLPSDRFSAERTGGSVSTLTIQRTQQEDSAVYLCASSFFWGDQETQYFGPGTRLLVL.

CDR3 protein: CASSVEFSGNTIYF. Written as DNA, the CDR3 is TGTGCCAGCAGCGTCGAGTTTTCGGGAAACACCATATATTTT. This rearrangement joins TRBV5-5 to TRBJ1-3, with D uncertain. V lost 4 bases and J 4 bases, leaving 12 bases between the germline ends. CDR3 size: 14 residues. The germline V gene has CDR1 SGHKS and CDR2 YYEKEE (reference sequence).

The chain employs TRBV20-1 and TRBJ2-1; possibly TRBD1 for D (6 bases). Trimming removed 5 bases from V and 7 bases from J, with 9 bases in between. The germline V gene encodes CDR1 DFQATT and CDR2 SNEGSKA (reference sequence). There are 11 residues in the CDR3. For the CDR3, the DNA is TGCAGTGCTTTTACAGGGAATGAGCAGTTCTTC. It codes for CSAFTGNEQFF.

This chain connects TRBV19 to TRBJ1-6; D unresolved. CDR3 length: 16 amino acids. Trimming removed 6 bases from V and 4 bases from J, with 16 bases in between. Germline V gives CDR1 LNHDA, CDR2 SQIVND (reference sequence). The CDR3 loop reads CASRADTTPYNSPLHF. CDR3 coding DNA: TGTGCCAGTAGGGCAGACACCACCCCATATAATTCACCCCTCCACTTT. Full variable domain (missing parts from reference TRBV19 and TRBJ1-6): DGGITQSPKYLFRKEGQNVTLSCEQNLNHDAMYWYRQDPGQGLRLIYYSQIVNDFQKGDIAEGYSVSREKKESFPLTVTSAQKNPTAFYLCASRADTTPYNSPLHFGNGTRLTVT.

The chain has TRBV7-9 and TRBJ2-5; D gene uncertain. The ends were cut back, 2 bases at V and 5 bases at J, with 6 bases in the middle. The CDR3 is 12 amino acids. Germline assignment: CDR1 SEHNR and CDR2 FQNEAQ (reference sequence). In DNA form, the CDR3 reads TGTGCCAGCAGCTTAAGCAGTGAGACCCAGTACTTC. This sequence encodes CASSLSSETQYF. Combining the CDR3 with reference TRBV7-9 and TRBJ2-5 gives the whole variable domain DTGVSQNPRHKITKRGQNVTFRCDPISEHNRLYWYRQTLGQGPEFLTYFQNEAQLEKSRLLSDRFSAERPKGSFSTLEIQRTEQGDSAMYLCASSLSSETQYFGPGTRLLVL.

The V gene is TRBV19, the J gene TRBJ2-3; 8 bases are a match to TRBD1. CDR1 and CDR2 from the germline V gene are LNHDA and SQIVND (reference sequence). The CDR3 totals 16 residues. J was trimmed by 6 bases and V by 5 bases; bases with no gene match: 13. The CDR3 loop is CASSPEAWTGRDTQYF. CDR3 nucleotide sequence: TGTGCCAGTAGTCCGGAAGCCTGGACAGGGAGGGATACGCAGTATTTT. Combining the CDR3 with reference TRBV19 and TRBJ2-3 gives the whole variable domain DGGITQSPKYLFRKEGQNVTLSCEQNLNHDAMYWYRQDPGQGLRLIYYSQIVNDFQKGDIAEGYSVSREKKESFPLTVTSAQKNPTAFYLCASSPEAWTGRDTQYFGPGTRLTVL.

The rearrangement uses TRBV18 and TRBJ1-6, with D unclear. The CDR3 is 13 residues long. CDR1 and CDR2 from the germline V gene are KGHSH and LQKENI. V shed 3 bases and J shed 10 bases, with 10 bases lying between them. CDR3: CASSPATRSPLHF. CDR3 nucleotide sequence: TGTGCCAGCTCACCGGCGACGAGGTCACCCCTCCACTTT. The whole variable domain, remainder taken from reference TRBV18 and TRBJ1-6, is NAGVMQNPRHLVRRRGQEARLRCSPMKGHSHVYWYRQLPEEGLKFMVYLQKENIIDESGMPKERFSAEFPKEGPSILRIQQVVRGDSAAYFCASSPATRSPLHFGNGTRLTVT.

The V call is TRBV28, the J call TRBJ1-6; D gene unclear. In germline, CDR1 is MDHEN, CDR2 SYDVKM. This CDR3 is built from 12 residues. Trimming cost V 3 bases and J 9 bases, with 6 bases left between them. The CDR3 DNA sequence: TGTGCCAGCAGTTTTTTCAGTTCACCCCTCCACTTT. This codes for CASSFFSSPLHF.

The rearrangement uses TRBV5-1 and TRBJ1-5, with D tentatively TRBD1 (6 bases). Germline V gives CDR1 SGHRS, CDR2 YFSETQ. Trimming shortened V by 0 bases and J by 5 bases, and 9 bases separated the two germline ends. This CDR3 is 14 amino acids long. The CDR3 protein is CASSLVAGDQPQHF. CDR3 DNA: TGCGCCAGCAGCTTGGTGGCAGGGGATCAGCCCCAGCATTTT.

The chain combines TRBV11-1 with TRBJ2-2; D is uncertain. The CDR3 loop spans 14 amino acids. Trimming shortened V by 0 bases and J by 1 base, and 3 bases separated the two germline ends. In germline, CDR1 is SGHAT, CDR2 FQDESV (reference sequence). The CDR3 loop is CASSLAKNTGELFF. CDR3 nucleotides: TGTGCCAGCAGCTTAGCGAAGAACACCGGGGAGCTGTTTTTT. Looking up the rest from reference TRBV11-1 and TRBJ2-2 gives the full variable domain: EAEVAQSPRYKITEKSQAVAFWCDPISGHATLYWYRQILGQGPELLVQFQDESVVDDSQLPKDRFSAERLKGVDSTLKIQPAELGDSAMYLCASSLAKNTGELFFGEGSRLTVL.

This clone was observed once. The J gene is TRBJ2-7, the V gene TRBV6-1; maybe TRBD1 (5 bases). Germline V gives CDR1 MNHNS, CDR2 SASEGT. The length of the CDR3 is 13 residues. V dropped 2 bases and J dropped 7 bases, with 12 bases sitting between them. In DNA, the CDR3 is TGTGCCAGCAGTGAATATCAGGGCGTGGAGCAGTACTTC. Translation: CASSEYQGVEQYF.

The chain uses TRBV6-1 and TRBJ1-4; no reliable D call. CDR3 length: 20 amino acids. CDR1 MNHNS and CDR2 SASEGT come from the germline V gene. V dropped 2 bases and J dropped 10 bases, with 32 bases sitting between them. The CDR3 DNA reads as TGTGCCAGCAGTGAAAACGGCTTCGGCAGTCCTACGAGAGGGTACGGAAAACTGTTTTTT. It codes for CASSENGFGSPTRGYGKLFF.

This chain connects TRBV6-1 to TRBJ1-5; D is possibly TRBD1 (5 bases). The germline V gene has CDR1 MNHNS and CDR2 SASEGT. The CDR3 consists of 11 residues. With 6 bases removed from V and 12 bases from J, the gap between germline ends came to 12 bases. Here the CDR3 reads CASRVEQDQHF. As DNA, the CDR3 is TGTGCCAGCAGAGTGGAACAGGACCAGCATTTT.

This chain joins TRBV28 and TRBJ1-5; D is ambiguous. This CDR3 contains 12 residues. CDR1 and CDR2 from the germline V gene are MDHEN and SYDVKM. The germline V and J ends were trimmed by 6 bases and 0 bases, with 3 bases remaining between them. The CDR3 protein is CASRASNQPQHF. The CDR3 bases are TGTGCCAGCAGGGCTAGCAATCAGCCCCAGCATTTT.

This sequence joins TRBV6-1 and TRBJ1-4, with D tentatively TRBD1 (6 bases). Germline CDR1 reads MNHNS; CDR2 reads SASEGT. The CDR3 has 14 amino acids. V dropped 1 base and J dropped 7 bases, with 10 bases sitting between them. The CDR3 spells CASSEGVGAEKLFF. CDR3 nucleotide sequence: TGTGCCAGCAGTGAAGGTGTGGGGGCTGAAAAACTGTTTTTT.

V gene TRBV4-2 combines with J gene TRBJ1-2; no definite D call. Trimming pared 0 bases from V and 4 bases from J, leaving 9 bases between. The CDR3 sequence is 14 residues long. Germline values: CDR1 LGHNA, CDR2 YNFKEQ. This CDR3 is CASSQESLGYGYTF. The DNA for the CDR3 is TGTGCCAGCAGCCAAGAGAGCCTAGGCTATGGCTACACCTTC.

This clone was seen just once. The gene calls are TRBV7-8 and TRBJ2-2, with D unclear. Germline V lookup: CDR1 SGHVS, CDR2 FQNEAQ. V was pared by 5 bases and J by 10 bases, with 23 bases between. This CDR3 has 16 amino acids. Here the CDR3 DNA reads TGTGCCAGCAGCCCAGAAGGGTCGATCACAAGTCCGGAGCTGTTTTTT. Translating gives CASSPEGSITSPELFF.

This chain joins TRBV21-1 and TRBJ2-1; the table's D call, TRBD2, has no DNA check behind it. TRBV21-1 is a listed pseudogene. This CDR3 is built from 16 residues. For the CDR3, the DNA is TGTGCCAGCAGCAAAGGGGGCGGGGGGCCCTACAATGAGCAGTTCTTC. It yields the protein CASSKGGGGPYNEQFF.

CDR3 in amino acids: CASSFGQGLEKLFF. In nucleotides, the CDR3 is TGTGCCAGCAGTTTCGGACAGGGACTTGAAAAACTGTTTTTT. The chain uses TRBV6-6 and TRBJ1-4, with 8 bases identical to TRBD1. Germline V gives CDR1 MNHNY, CDR2 SVGAGI (reference sequence). This CDR3 region has 14 residues. Germline trimming cut 4 bases from V and 7 bases from J; bases unmatched to any gene: 5.

The chain recombines TRBV7-8 with TRBJ2-3; TRBD2 is a possible D gene (6 bases). The germline V gene encodes CDR1 SGHVS and CDR2 FQNEAQ. The CDR3 contains 15 residues. V dropped 5 bases and J dropped 0 bases, with 12 bases sitting between them. CDR3 sequence (DNA): TGTGCCAGCAGCCCATGGGGAGGAAGCACAGATACGCAGTATTTT. Amino acid sequence: CASSPWGGSTDTQYF.

Only one count was recorded for this clone. The chain employs TRBV5-3 and TRBJ2-6, with D unclear. TRBV5-3 is sorted into the ORF group, with uncertain function. CDR3 size: 17 residues. V was pared by 7 bases and J by 5 bases, with 22 bases between. The chain's CDR3 is CARGQEWLTSRANVLTF. The CDR3 region has the DNA TGTGCCAGAGGGCAGGAGTGGTTAACAAGTCGGGCCAACGTCCTGACTTTC.

On this clone: Sequence at one end of the junction differs from germline and may be a read error. The rearrangement joins TRBV7-2 to TRBJ2-3; tentative D call: TRBD2 (5 bases). This CDR3 has 17 amino acids. CDR1 is SGHTA, CDR2 FQGNSA, per germline. Here the CDR3 DNA reads TGTGCCAGCAGCTTCCCTCGCCTACGGGGTACCACAGATACGCAGTGTTTT. It yields the protein CASSFPRLRGTTDTQCF.